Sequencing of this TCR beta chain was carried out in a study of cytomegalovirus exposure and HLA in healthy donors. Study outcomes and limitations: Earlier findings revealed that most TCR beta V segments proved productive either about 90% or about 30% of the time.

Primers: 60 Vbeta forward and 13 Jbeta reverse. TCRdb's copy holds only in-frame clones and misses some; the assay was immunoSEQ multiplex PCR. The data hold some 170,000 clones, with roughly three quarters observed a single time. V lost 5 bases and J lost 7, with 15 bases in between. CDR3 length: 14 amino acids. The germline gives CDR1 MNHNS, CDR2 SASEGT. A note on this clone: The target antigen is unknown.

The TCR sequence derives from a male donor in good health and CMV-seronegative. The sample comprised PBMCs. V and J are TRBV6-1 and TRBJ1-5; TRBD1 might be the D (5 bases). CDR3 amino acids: CASSLWGRGQPQHF. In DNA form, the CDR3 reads TGTGCCAGCAGTTTGTGGGGTAGGGGCCAGCCCCAGCATTTT.